Sequencing of this T cell receptor (beta chain) was carried out in a study of blood T cell repertoires in COVID-19. The wider study: Acute and convalescent COVID-19 samples came from the United States, Italy and Spain. The cDNA or gDNA used as material had been derived from T cells, B-cell-depleted T cells, or PBMCs.

The germline V gene has CDR1 MNHNS and CDR2 SASEGT. The V end was cut by 0 bases, the J end by 2 bases, with 14 bases between. The CDR3 loop spans 16 amino acids. Only in-frame clones appear in the TCRdb table, and some are missing; sequencing was by immunoSEQ multiplex PCR. This table holds some 150,000 clones, about 85% found once. This TCR was sampled from a man aged 40-49 years with acute or convalescent COVID-19. V and J are TRBV6-1 and TRBJ2-7, with a tentative D call TRBD2 (7 bases). The sample was peripheral blood. CDR3 amino acids: CASSEAQQGRAYEQYF. CDR3 bases: TGTGCCAGCAGTGAAGCGCAGCAGGGGAGGGCCTACGAGCAGTACTTC.